A selection of T cell receptor beta chains follows, all from one sample in a study of T-cell reconstitution after alpha-beta-depleted transplantation in children. TCRdb re-analysed the PCR reads in MiXCR, keeping a single row per CDR3 protein. Seen here are about 500,000 distinct CDR3 sequences, around a third observed once, and the top ten hold more than 2%. The material sequenced was PBMCs from the stem cell graft donor, taken from the stem cell graft. The receptor source for this set is a human donor who donated a stem cell graft to a child with aplastic anemia. Each CDR3 is given with its conserved first and last residue. A D gene is named only where the DNA matches it firmly. Clone size is not always given. Where it is, it says once, few, many or a class for expanded clones.

CDR3 protein: CSAASQSYGYTF; CDR3 DNA: TGCAGTGCTGCCTCGCAGTCATATGGCTACACCTTC; V gene: TRBV20-1; clone size: .; D gene: .; J gene: TRBJ1-2
CDR3 protein: CASKTGGSGELFF; CDR3 DNA: TGTGCCAGCAAGACAGGCGGGTCCGGGGAGCTGTTTTTT; V gene: TRBV6-1; clone size: few; D gene: .; J gene: TRBJ2-2
CDR3 protein: CASSPRGGKNTEAFF; CDR3 DNA: TGTGCCAGCAGCCCCAGGGGTGGGAAGAACACTGAAGCTTTCTTT; V gene: TRBV9; clone size: .; D gene: .; J gene: TRBJ1-1
CDR3 protein: CASSLALAGGPYEQYF; CDR3 DNA: TGTGCCAGCAGCTTGGCCCTAGCGGGAGGTCCGTACGAGCAGTACTTC; V gene: TRBV7-9; clone size: .; D gene: TRBD2; J gene: TRBJ2-7
CDR3 protein: CASRYEAGGGQPQHF; CDR3 DNA: TGTGCCAGCCGCTACGAAGCAGGGGGCGGGCAGCCCCAGCATTTT; V gene: TRBV2; clone size: .; D gene: TRBD1; J gene: TRBJ1-5
CDR3 protein: CASSTDRGGETQYF; CDR3 DNA: TGTGCCAGCAGCACCGACAGGGGAGGAGAGACCCAGTACTTC; V gene: TRBV7-9; clone size: once; D gene: TRBD1; J gene: TRBJ2-5
CDR3 protein: CASSPSDSRGAFF; CDR3 DNA: TGTGCCAGCTCCCCCTCGGACTCCCGAGGAGCTTTCTTT; V gene: TRBV18; clone size: .; D gene: .; J gene: TRBJ1-1
CDR3 protein: CASSLQQGSETQYF; CDR3 DNA: TGTGCCAGCAGCCTACAACAGGGTTCAGAGACCCAGTACTTC; V gene: TRBV7-2; clone size: few; D gene: .; J gene: TRBJ2-5
CDR3 protein: CSVAGTKNTEAFF; CDR3 DNA: TGCAGCGTTGCGGGCACCAAAAACACTGAAGCTTTCTTT; V gene: TRBV29-1; clone size: .; D gene: .; J gene: TRBJ1-1
CDR3 protein: CASSPRGPHQPQHF; CDR3 DNA: TGTGCCAGCAGCCCACGGGGCCCCCATCAGCCCCAGCATTTT; V gene: TRBV5-6; clone size: .; D gene: .; J gene: TRBJ1-5